This TCR beta chain was profiled in a study of blood T cells in healthy people across ages. The CDR3 is made up of 15 amino acids. Looked up from germline, CDR1 is ENHRY and CDR2 is SYGVKD. V was clipped by 1 base and J by 1 base; unmatched bases: 1. For the second PCR, which ran for about 6 to 11 cycles, a sample-barcoded 5' primer and a J-beta primer mix were used. Each cDNA molecule was tagged by a template-switch adaptor with 12 random nucleotides. TCRdb independently ran MiXCR on the 5' RACE reads; one entry per CDR3 protein. The repertoire holds about 500,000 distinct CDR3 sequences, with 24% as singletons. This clonotype came up many times. Each donor gave about 9.3 milliliters of peripheral blood. These same records also appear under a second study, on T cells of mothers and their children. Per that study: A primer called M1S, used in the second PCR, added sample barcodes and 2-4 random nucleotides.

The TCR comes from a boy aged 5-17 years in good health. This sequence joins TRBV10-3 and TRBJ2-3; the match to TRBD1 covers 8 bases. The sample was blood. CDR3 DNA: TGTGCCATCAGTGAGTTGACAGGGGGCACAGATACGCAGTATTTT. It codes for CAISELTGGTDTQYF.